The 19 T cell receptor beta chains presented below share a single source sample, sequenced in a study of cytomegalovirus exposure and HLA in healthy donors. The method was immunoSEQ multiplex PCR; TCRdb's version includes in-frame clones alone and lacks a portion of them. The sample lists 66,000 or so clones, nearly 98% occurring once. The sequenced sample consisted of PBMCs. These receptors originate from a woman aged 18-29 years in good health and CMV-seropositive.

This chain connects TRBV7-2 to TRBJ2-1, with 10 positions matching TRBD1. CDR3 length: 15 residues. The germline V gene has CDR1 SGHTA and CDR2 FQGNSA. The J segment lost 2 bases and the V segment lost 4 bases, leaving 2 bases of the junction unmatched. In DNA form, the CDR3 reads TGTGCCAGCAGCTCCGGGACAGGGGCCTACAATGAGCAGTTCTTC. Its translation: CASSSGTGAYNEQFF.

The chain uses TRBV28 and TRBJ1-1; D remains unclear. This CDR3 has 13 amino acids. V lost 2 bases and J 6 bases, leaving 10 bases between the germline ends. Germline CDR1 and CDR2: MDHEN and SYDVKM. The CDR3 DNA is TGTGCCAGCAGTTTAGTGTATCCAGCTGAAGCTTTCTTT. Protein product: CASSLVYPAEAFF.

The chain recombines TRBV7-2 with TRBJ1-1, with D maybe TRBD1 (6 bases). The CDR3 spans 14 residues. V shed 1 base and J shed 5 bases, with 11 bases lying between them. Germline V lookup: CDR1 SGHTA, CDR2 FQGNSA. The CDR3 region is CASSLDRVYTEAFF. In nucleotides, the CDR3 is TGTGCCAGCAGCTTAGACAGGGTATATACTGAAGCTTTCTTT. Full variable domain (remainder filled in from reference TRBV7-2 and TRBJ1-1): GAGVSQSPSNKVTEKGKDVELRCDPISGHTALYWYRQSLGQGLEFLIYFQGNSAPDKSGLPSDRFSAERTGGSVSTLTIQRTQQEDSAVYLCASSLDRVYTEAFFGQGTRLTVV.

The rearrangement links TRBV28 to TRBJ2-5, with 8 bases matching TRBD2. With 6 bases clipped from V and 5 bases from J, the junction kept 17 bases outside the gene matches. The CDR3 extends over 17 amino acids. Germline lookup yields CDR1 MDHEN and CDR2 SYDVKM. This chain's CDR3 is CASRSGGGQGLLETQYF. CDR3 in DNA: TGTGCCAGCAGGTCGGGGGGGGGTCAGGGACTTCTGGAGACCCAGTACTTC.

The chain has TRBV6-1 and TRBJ1-2, with 8 nucleotides matching TRBD1. The germline V gene encodes CDR1 MNHNS and CDR2 SASEGT. V was clipped by 10 bases and J by 2 bases; unmatched bases: 12. CDR3 length equals 15 residues. The CDR3 here is CANTAGTGLNYGYTF. The CDR3 DNA follows: TGTGCCAACACGGCCGGGACAGGCTTAAACTATGGCTACACCTTC.

The V gene is TRBV19, the J gene TRBJ1-2, with 9 bases that match TRBD1. This CDR3 contains 17 residues. The germline gives CDR1 LNHDA, CDR2 SQIVND (reference sequence). After removal of 0 bases from V and 2 bases from J, the junction contained 7 bases not matched to a gene. The CDR3 DNA follows: TGTGCCAGTAGTATAGATCTCGGACAGGGGAGGAACTATGGCTACACCTTC. Protein: CASSIDLGQGRNYGYTF.

The chain joins TRBV2 to TRBJ1-2, with TRBD1 matching 8 bases. This CDR3 comprises 13 residues. V was clipped by 6 bases and J by 5 bases; unmatched bases: 5. The germline V gene encodes CDR1 SNHLY and CDR2 FYNNEI. CDR3 DNA sequence: TGTGCCAGCAGCCCTGACAGGGGTTATGGCTACACCTTC. This gives the protein CASSPDRGYGYTF.

This clone was seen a handful of times. This CDR3 is CASSTLDSNQPQHF. In nucleotides, the CDR3 is TGTGCCAGCAGTACCTTAGATAGCAATCAGCCCCAGCATTTT. V is TRBV28 and J is TRBJ1-5; D remains unclear. The germline CDR1 and CDR2 sequences are MDHEN and SYDVKM. Trimming removed 5 bases at V and 0 bases at J, with 8 bases between. This CDR3 spans 14 amino acids.

CDR3 sequence (DNA): TGTGCCACAGGACTAGCGGGAGGGCAAGATACGCAGTATTTT. Its translation is CATGLAGGQDTQYF. The J gene is TRBJ2-3, the V gene TRBV10-3; 15 bases align to TRBD2. The germline V gene encodes CDR1 ENHRY and CDR2 SYGVKD. J gave up 5 bases and V 10 bases, and 4 bases lay outside the gene matches. The CDR3 is made up of 14 amino acids.

The gene calls are TRBV5-1 and TRBJ2-5, with TRBD2 matching over 7 bases. Trimming removed 0 bases from V and 1 base from J; junction bases left unmatched: 6. Germline-derived CDR1 and CDR2 are SGHRS and YFSETQ. The CDR3 is 16 residues long. The CDR3 protein is CASSLEAGAIQETQYF. In DNA form, the CDR3 reads TGCGCCAGCAGCTTGGAGGCGGGAGCGATCCAAGAGACCCAGTACTTC.

This rearrangement joins TRBV28 to TRBJ2-1; 8 nucleotides agree with TRBD1. The CDR3 spans 15 residues. Germline V gives CDR1 MDHEN, CDR2 SYDVKM. V trimming: 6 bases; J trimming: 8 bases; junction bases outside the gene matches: 12. CDR3 nucleotides: TGTGCCAGCAGCAAGGACAGGGAAGGTATCGATGAGCAGTTCTTC. Translated, it gives CASSKDREGIDEQFF.

This chain uses TRBV19 with TRBJ1-2; D possibly corresponds to TRBD1 (6 bases). V was pared by 3 bases and J by 1 base, with 18 bases between. The CDR3 has 17 residues. The germline CDR1 and CDR2 sequences are LNHDA and SQIVND (reference sequence). CDR3 residues: CASSMARGDDFNYGYTF. The CDR3 bases are TGTGCCAGTAGTATGGCCAGGGGTGATGACTTTAACTATGGCTACACCTTC.

The J gene is TRBJ2-3, the V gene TRBV30; D ambiguous. The V end lost 1 base, the J end lost 0 bases, and 2 bases lay between the germline ends. Per the germline V gene, CDR1 is GTSNPN and CDR2 is SVGIG (reference sequence). The CDR3 spans 12 residues. Here the CDR3 DNA reads TGTGCCTGGAGTGCGAGCACAGATACGCAGTATTTT. Amino acids: CAWSASTDTQYF. Supplemented by reference TRBV30 and TRBJ2-3, the full variable domain reads SQTIHQWPATLVQPVGSPLSLECTVEGTSNPNLYWYRQAAGRGLQLLFYSVGIGQISSEVPQNLSASRPQDRQFILSSKKLLLSDSGFYLCAWSASTDTQYFGPGTRLTVL.

The chain is built from TRBV9 and TRBJ1-2; maybe TRBD1 (5 bases). V was pared by 5 bases and J by 7 bases, with 15 bases between. The CDR3 is 13 residues long. Per the germline V gene, CDR1 is SGDLS and CDR2 is YYNGEE. DNA of the CDR3: TGTGCCAGCAGTAGATCAGGGTCTCGTGGCTACACCTTC. Protein product: CASSRSGSRGYTF.

The CDR3, as DNA: TGTGCCAGCAGTTTTACAGGGGACTATGGCTACACCTTC. The encoded protein is CASSFTGDYGYTF. This chain links TRBV27 with TRBJ1-2; 7 bases are a match to TRBD1. The germline CDR1 and CDR2 sequences are MNHEY and SMNVEV (reference sequence). Germline trimming cut 3 bases from V and 3 bases from J; bases unmatched to any gene: 1. The CDR3 has 13 amino acids.

The rearrangement uses TRBV25-1 and TRBJ1-1; D perhaps matches TRBD1 (5 bases). Germline V gene lookup returns CDR1 MGHDK and CDR2 SYGVNS. V was trimmed by 3 bases and J by 2 bases, leaving 16 bases between them. The CDR3 is 16 residues long. The CDR3 DNA reads as TGTGCCAGCAGTGAGACAGTGGTAGAGAGCAACACTGAAGCTTTCTTT. This codes for CASSETVVESNTEAFF.

The chain uses TRBV5-8 and TRBJ2-7; a weak D match, TRBD1 (6 bases). Deletions cut 0 bases from V and 2 bases from J, with 6 bases between. CDR1 is SGHTS and CDR2 is YDEGEE in the germline V gene. The CDR3 covers 13 residues. CDR3 protein: CASSLDRAYEQYF. CDR3 sequence (DNA): TGTGCCAGCAGCTTGGACAGGGCCTACGAGCAGTACTTC. Complete variable domain (other parts from reference TRBV5-8 and TRBJ2-7): EAGVTQSPTHLIKTRGQQATLRCSPISGHTSVYWYQQALGLGLQFLLWYDEGEERNRGNFPPRFSGRQFPNYSSELNVNALELEDSALYLCASSLDRAYEQYFGPGTRLTVT.

The rearrangement uses TRBV5-1 and TRBJ2-5; D unresolved. This CDR3 is built from 11 residues. CDR1 SGHRS and CDR2 YFSETQ come from the germline V gene. Deletions cut 7 bases from V and 5 bases from J, with 9 bases between. This CDR3 reads CASGEEETQYF. The CDR3 DNA follows: TGCGCCAGCGGTGAGGAGGAGACCCAGTACTTC.

The chain has TRBV28 and TRBJ1-1, with 9 bases fitting TRBD1. Germline CDR1 MDHEN, CDR2 SYDVKM. V gave up 7 bases and J gave up 7 bases; unmatched junction bases: 7. There are 13 residues in the CDR3. CDR3 loop: CASTPPGQGEAFF. CDR3 nucleotide sequence: TGTGCCAGCACCCCCCCGGGACAGGGTGAAGCTTTCTTT.